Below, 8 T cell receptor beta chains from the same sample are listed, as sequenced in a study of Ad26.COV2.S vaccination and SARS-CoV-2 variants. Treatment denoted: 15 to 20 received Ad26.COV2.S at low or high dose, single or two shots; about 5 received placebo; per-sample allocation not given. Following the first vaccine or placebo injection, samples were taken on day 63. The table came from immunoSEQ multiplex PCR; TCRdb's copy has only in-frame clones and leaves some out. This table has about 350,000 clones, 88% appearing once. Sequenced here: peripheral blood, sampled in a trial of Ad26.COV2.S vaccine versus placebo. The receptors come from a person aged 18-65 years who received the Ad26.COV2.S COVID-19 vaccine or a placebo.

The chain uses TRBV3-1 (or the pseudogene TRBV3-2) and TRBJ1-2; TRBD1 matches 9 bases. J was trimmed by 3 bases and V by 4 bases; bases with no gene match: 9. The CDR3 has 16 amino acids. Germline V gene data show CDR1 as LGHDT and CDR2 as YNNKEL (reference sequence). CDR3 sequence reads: CASSRSDRGFHYGYTF. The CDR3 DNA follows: TGTGCCAGCAGCCGCAGTGACAGGGGGTTTCACTATGGCTACACCTTC.

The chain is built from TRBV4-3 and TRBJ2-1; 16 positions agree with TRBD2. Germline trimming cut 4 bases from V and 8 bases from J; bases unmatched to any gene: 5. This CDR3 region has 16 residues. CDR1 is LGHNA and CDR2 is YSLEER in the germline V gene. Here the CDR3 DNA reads TGCGCCAGCAGCCTACTCGGGACTAGCGGGAGGGATGAGCAGTTCTTC. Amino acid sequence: CASSLLGTSGRDEQFF.

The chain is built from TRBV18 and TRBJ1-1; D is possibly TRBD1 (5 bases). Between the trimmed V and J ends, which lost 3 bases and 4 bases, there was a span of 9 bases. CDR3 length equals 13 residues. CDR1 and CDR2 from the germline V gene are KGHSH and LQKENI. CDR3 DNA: TGTGCCAGCTCACCCTCCCAGGGCACTGAAGCTTTCTTT. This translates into CASSPSQGTEAFF.

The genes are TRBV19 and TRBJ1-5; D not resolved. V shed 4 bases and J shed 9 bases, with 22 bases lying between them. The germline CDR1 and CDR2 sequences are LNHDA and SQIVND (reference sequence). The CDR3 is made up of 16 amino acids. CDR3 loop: CASSTTPSAGPGPQHF. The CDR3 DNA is TGTGCCAGTAGTACAACCCCCTCCGCAGGACCTGGGCCCCAGCATTTT.

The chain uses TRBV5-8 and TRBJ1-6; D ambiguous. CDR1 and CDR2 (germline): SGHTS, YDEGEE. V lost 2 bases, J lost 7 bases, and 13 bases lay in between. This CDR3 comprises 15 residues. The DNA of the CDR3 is TGTGCCAGCAGCTTTGGTGGTGACTTGAATTCACCCCTCCACTTT. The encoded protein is CASSFGGDLNSPLHF.

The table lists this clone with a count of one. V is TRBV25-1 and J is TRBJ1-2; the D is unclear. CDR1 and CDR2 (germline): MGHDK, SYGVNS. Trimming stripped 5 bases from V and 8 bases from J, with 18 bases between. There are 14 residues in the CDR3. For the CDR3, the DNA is TGTGCCAGCAGTCACTCAGCTCCTTCGGGAGGCTACACCTTC. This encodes CASSHSAPSGGYTF.

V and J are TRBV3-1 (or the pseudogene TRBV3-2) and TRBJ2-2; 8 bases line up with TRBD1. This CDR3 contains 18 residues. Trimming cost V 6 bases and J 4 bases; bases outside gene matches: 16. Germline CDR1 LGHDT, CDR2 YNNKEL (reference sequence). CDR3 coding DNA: TGTGCCAGCAGTCACCCTCAGGGGGCTCTAGCAGTCACCGGGGAGCTGTTTTTT. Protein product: CASSHPQGALAVTGELFF.

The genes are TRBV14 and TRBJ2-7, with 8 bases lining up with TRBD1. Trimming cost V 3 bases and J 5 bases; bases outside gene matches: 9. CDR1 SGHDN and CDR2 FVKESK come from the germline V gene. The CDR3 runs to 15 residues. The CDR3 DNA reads TGTGCCAGCAGCCAGACAGGGGCACTTCGGGACGAGCAGTACTTC. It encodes CASSQTGALRDEQYF.